The present T cell receptor beta chain was sequenced within a study of blood T cells in healthy people across ages. Study-wide context: Researchers report that template switching captured about one barcoded beta molecule per two T cells.

This clonotype occurred a few times. What it recognizes is unknown. Trimming pared 2 bases from V and 7 bases from J, leaving 10 bases between. This CDR3 comprises 13 residues. Germline-derived CDR1 and CDR2 are SGDLS and YYNGEE. Findings and limits, study-wide: Total diversity from one million sequenced T cells was likely underestimated. Getting older went along with TCR beta diversity per million T cells dropping roughly linearly. Donor CMV status, an unknown factor, possibly confounded changes in expanded clonotypes.

A second PCR, run for about 7 to 11 cycles, used a sample-barcoded 5' primer plus a J-beta primer mix. One entry per CDR3 protein results from TCRdb running MiXCR on the 5' RACE reads. This sample has over 600,000 distinct CDR3 sequences, with 35% to 60% found just once. The source material was blood. V and J are TRBV9 and TRBJ1-5; D call uncertain. The source of this sequence is a man older than 75 in good health. The CDR3 nucleotides are TGTGCCAGCAGCGTCGGGTTAAAACAGCCCCAGCATTTT. This translates into CASSVGLKQPQHF.